What follows describes a single TCR beta chain. V lost 3 bases, J lost 0 bases, and 7 bases stayed unmatched. The CDR3 runs 16 residues. Germline assignment: CDR1 SEHNR and CDR2 FQNEAQ (reference sequence). These data come from a study of cytomegalovirus exposure and HLA in healthy donors. Vbeta (60) and Jbeta (13) primers were used in the PCR. Sequencing was performed with immunoSEQ multiplex PCR; in TCRdb, only in-frame clones are kept and a portion is missing. Of 100,000 to 150,000 clones in the sample, under 70% were seen once. This TCR was sampled from a man aged 18 to 30 in good health and CMV-seronegative. The sequenced sample was PBMCs. The gene calls are TRBV7-9 and TRBJ2-5; 7 nucleotides match TRBD1. CDR3 DNA: TGTGCCAGCAGCTTCGGTGACAGGGCGAACCAAGAGACCCAGTACTTC. Protein product: CASSFGDRANQETQYF.